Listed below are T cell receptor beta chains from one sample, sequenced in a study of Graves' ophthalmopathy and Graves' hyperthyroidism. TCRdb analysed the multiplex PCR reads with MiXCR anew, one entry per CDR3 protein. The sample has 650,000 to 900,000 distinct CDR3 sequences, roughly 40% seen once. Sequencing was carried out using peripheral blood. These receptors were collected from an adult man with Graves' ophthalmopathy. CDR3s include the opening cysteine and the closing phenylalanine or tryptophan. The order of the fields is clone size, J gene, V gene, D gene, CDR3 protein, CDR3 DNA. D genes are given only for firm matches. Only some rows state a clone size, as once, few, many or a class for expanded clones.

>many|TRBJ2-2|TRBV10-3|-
CAISESFRTGELFF
TGTGCCATCAGTGAGTCGTTTCGCACCGGGGAGCTGTTTTTT
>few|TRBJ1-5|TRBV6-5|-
CASRFGEANQPQHF
TGTGCCAGCCGATTCGGAGAGGCAAATCAGCCCCAGCATTTT
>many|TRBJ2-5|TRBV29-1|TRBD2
CSVDGSGGTQETQYF
TGCAGCGTTGATGGTAGCGGGGGCACCCAAGAGACCCAGTACTTC
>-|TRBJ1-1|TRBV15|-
CATSSYRGEAFF
TGTGCCACCAGCAGCTATCGGGGGGAAGCTTTCTTT
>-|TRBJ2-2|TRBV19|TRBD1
CASTGTGGFTGELFF
TGTGCCAGTACCGGGACAGGTGGATTCACCGGGGAGCTGTTTTTT
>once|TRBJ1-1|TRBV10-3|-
CAISPQPVTEAFF
TGTGCCATCAGTCCCCAGCCGGTCACTGAAGCTTTCTTT
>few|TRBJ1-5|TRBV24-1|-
CASSQDPGTSQHF
TGTGCCAGCAGCCAAGATCCAGGCACATCCCAGCATTTT
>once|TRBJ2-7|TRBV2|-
CASSYSGGSVEQYF
TGTGCCAGCAGTTACTCAGGTGGGTCGGTCGAGCAGTACTTC
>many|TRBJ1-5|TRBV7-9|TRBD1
CASQGQGWDQPQHF
TGTGCCAGCCAGGGACAGGGATGGGATCAGCCCCAGCATTTT
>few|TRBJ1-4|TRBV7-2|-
CASSFRREKLFF
TGTGCCAGCAGCTTCCGACGGGAAAAACTGTTTTTT
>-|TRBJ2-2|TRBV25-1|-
CASSDRVYTGELFF
TGTGCCAGCAGTGATAGGGTGTACACCGGGGAGCTGTTTTTT
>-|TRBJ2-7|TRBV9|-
CASSVRGGTAYEQYF
TGTGCCAGCAGCGTAAGGGGGGGAACTGCCTACGAGCAGTACTTC
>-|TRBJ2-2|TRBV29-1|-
CSVAAGNTGELFF
TGCAGCGTTGCGGCAGGGAACACCGGGGAGCTGTTTTTT
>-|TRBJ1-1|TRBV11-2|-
CASGSDRTNTEAFF
TGTGCCAGCGGCTCGGACAGAACGAACACTGAAGCCTTCTTT
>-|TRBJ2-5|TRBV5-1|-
CASTTAYQEAQYF
TGCGCCAGCACGACAGCATACCAAGAGGCCCAGTACTTC
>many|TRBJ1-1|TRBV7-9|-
CASSLSSGIEAFF
TGTGCCAGCAGCTTAAGTAGTGGGATTGAAGCTTTCTTT
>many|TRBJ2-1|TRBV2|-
CASSEEYNEQFF
TGTGCCAGCAGTGAAGAATACAATGAGCAGTTCTTC
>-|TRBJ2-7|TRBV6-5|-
CASSSRSTVTYEQYF
TGTGCCAGCAGTTCAAGGTCAACAGTAACCTACGAGCAGTACTTC
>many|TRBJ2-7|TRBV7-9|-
CASSPKGLMLYEQYF
TGTGCCAGCAGCCCAAAGGGACTCATGCTCTACGAGCAGTACTTC
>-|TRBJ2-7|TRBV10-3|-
CAISDYEGAYEQYF
TGTGCCATCAGTGACTACGAGGGGGCCTACGAGCAGTACTTC
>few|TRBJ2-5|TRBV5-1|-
CASSLRTGF
TGCGCCAGCAGCTTGCGGACCGGTTTC
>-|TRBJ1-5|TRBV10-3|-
CASSIHSNQPQHF
TGTGCCAGCAGTATACATAGCAATCAGCCTCAGCATTTT
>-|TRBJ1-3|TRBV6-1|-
CASSEDGGFSGNTIYF
TGTGCCAGCAGTGAAGACGGGGGATTCTCTGGAAACACCATATATTTT
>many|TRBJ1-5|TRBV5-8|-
CASSRAGTNQPQHF
TGTGCCAGCAGCCGGGCAGGGACCAATCAGCCCCAGCATTTT
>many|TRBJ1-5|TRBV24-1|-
CASSAKQGRGQPQHF
TGTGCCAGCAGTGCCAAACAGGGAAGGGGTCAGCCCCAGCATTTT
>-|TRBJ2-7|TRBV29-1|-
CSQVRGYEQYF
TGCAGCCAAGTTCGAGGCTACGAGCAGTACTTC
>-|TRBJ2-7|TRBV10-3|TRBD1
CASSATGQGVYEQYF
TGTGCCAGCAGCGCAACGGGACAGGGGGTCTACGAGCAGTACTTC
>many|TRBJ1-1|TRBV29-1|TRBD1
CSVGDRGAAFF
TGCAGCGTTGGGGACAGGGGAGCAGCTTTCTTT
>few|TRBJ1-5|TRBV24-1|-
CASSIQGGGNQPQHF
TGTGCCAGCAGTATCCAGGGTGGTGGCAATCAGCCCCAGCATTTT
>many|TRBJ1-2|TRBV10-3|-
CASSADIVYGYTF
TGTGCCAGCAGCGCAGACATCGTCTATGGCTACACCTTC
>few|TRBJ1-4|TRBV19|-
CASSPTGPTNEKLFF
TGTGCCAGTAGTCCCACGGGACCAACTAATGAAAAACTGTTTTTT
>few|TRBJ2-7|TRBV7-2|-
CASSQGRQGEQYF
TGCGCCAGCAGCCAAGGCCGGCAGGGGGAGCAGTACTTC
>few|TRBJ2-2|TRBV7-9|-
CASSRGTAGELFF
TGTGCCAGCAGCCGAGGGACCGCCGGTGAGCTGTTTTTT
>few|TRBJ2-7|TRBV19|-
CASRRTEGYEQYF
TGTGCCAGTAGGCGAACTGAAGGATACGAGCAGTACTTC
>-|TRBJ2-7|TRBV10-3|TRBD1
CASSHRGEIYEQYF
TGTGCCAGCAGTCACAGGGGGGAAATATACGAGCAGTACTTC
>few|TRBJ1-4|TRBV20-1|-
CSASEDRDLNEKLFF
TGCAGTGCTAGTGAAGACAGAGACCTTAATGAAAAACTGTTTTTT